This TCR beta chain was observed in a study of OX40 agonist ivuxolimab in advanced cancers. The wider study: Those enrolled were 80% to 85% male, with a mean age of approximately 60 years and ages from roughly 20 to 85.

The CDR3 has 13 residues. Deletions cut 3 bases from V and 4 bases from J, with 12 bases between. Germline CDR1 reads SQVTM; CDR2 reads ANQGSEA. Only in-frame clones appear in the TCRdb table, and some are missing; sequencing was by immunoSEQ multiplex PCR. The sample shows some 69,000 clones, 80% to 90% of them seen only once. Sequenced here: CD4+ or CD8+ T cells sorted from blood, sampled in a trial of the OX40 agonist ivuxolimab. The chain couples TRBV29-1 to TRBJ1-1; the D is unclear. The source of this sequence is an adult with an advanced solid tumor such as melanoma, head and neck, liver or kidney cancer. Here the CDR3 DNA reads TGCAGCGTTGACCGGGGAGGGAGCACTGAAGCTTTCTTT. Protein sequence: CSVDRGGSTEAFF.